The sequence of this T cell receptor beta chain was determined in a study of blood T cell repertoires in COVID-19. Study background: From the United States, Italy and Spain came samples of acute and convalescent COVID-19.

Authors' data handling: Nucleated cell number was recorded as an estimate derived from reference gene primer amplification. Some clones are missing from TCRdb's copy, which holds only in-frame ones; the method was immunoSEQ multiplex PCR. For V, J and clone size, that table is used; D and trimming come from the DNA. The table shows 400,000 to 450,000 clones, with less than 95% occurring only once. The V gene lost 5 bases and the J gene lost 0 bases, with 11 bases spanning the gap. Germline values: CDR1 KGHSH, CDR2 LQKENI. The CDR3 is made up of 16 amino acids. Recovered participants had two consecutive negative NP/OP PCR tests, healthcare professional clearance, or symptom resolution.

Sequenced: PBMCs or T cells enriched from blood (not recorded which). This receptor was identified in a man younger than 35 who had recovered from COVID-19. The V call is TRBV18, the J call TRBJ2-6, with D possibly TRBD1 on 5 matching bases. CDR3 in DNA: TGTGCCAGCTCAACGACAGCAGTCTCTGGGGCCAACGTCCTGACTTTC. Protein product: CASSTTAVSGANVLTF. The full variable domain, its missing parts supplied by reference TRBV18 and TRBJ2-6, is NAGVMQNPRHLVRRRGQEARLRCSPMKGHSHVYWYRQLPEEGLKFMVYLQKENIIDESGMPKERFSAEFPKEGPSILRIQQVVRGDSAAYFCASSTTAVSGANVLTFGAGSRLTVL.